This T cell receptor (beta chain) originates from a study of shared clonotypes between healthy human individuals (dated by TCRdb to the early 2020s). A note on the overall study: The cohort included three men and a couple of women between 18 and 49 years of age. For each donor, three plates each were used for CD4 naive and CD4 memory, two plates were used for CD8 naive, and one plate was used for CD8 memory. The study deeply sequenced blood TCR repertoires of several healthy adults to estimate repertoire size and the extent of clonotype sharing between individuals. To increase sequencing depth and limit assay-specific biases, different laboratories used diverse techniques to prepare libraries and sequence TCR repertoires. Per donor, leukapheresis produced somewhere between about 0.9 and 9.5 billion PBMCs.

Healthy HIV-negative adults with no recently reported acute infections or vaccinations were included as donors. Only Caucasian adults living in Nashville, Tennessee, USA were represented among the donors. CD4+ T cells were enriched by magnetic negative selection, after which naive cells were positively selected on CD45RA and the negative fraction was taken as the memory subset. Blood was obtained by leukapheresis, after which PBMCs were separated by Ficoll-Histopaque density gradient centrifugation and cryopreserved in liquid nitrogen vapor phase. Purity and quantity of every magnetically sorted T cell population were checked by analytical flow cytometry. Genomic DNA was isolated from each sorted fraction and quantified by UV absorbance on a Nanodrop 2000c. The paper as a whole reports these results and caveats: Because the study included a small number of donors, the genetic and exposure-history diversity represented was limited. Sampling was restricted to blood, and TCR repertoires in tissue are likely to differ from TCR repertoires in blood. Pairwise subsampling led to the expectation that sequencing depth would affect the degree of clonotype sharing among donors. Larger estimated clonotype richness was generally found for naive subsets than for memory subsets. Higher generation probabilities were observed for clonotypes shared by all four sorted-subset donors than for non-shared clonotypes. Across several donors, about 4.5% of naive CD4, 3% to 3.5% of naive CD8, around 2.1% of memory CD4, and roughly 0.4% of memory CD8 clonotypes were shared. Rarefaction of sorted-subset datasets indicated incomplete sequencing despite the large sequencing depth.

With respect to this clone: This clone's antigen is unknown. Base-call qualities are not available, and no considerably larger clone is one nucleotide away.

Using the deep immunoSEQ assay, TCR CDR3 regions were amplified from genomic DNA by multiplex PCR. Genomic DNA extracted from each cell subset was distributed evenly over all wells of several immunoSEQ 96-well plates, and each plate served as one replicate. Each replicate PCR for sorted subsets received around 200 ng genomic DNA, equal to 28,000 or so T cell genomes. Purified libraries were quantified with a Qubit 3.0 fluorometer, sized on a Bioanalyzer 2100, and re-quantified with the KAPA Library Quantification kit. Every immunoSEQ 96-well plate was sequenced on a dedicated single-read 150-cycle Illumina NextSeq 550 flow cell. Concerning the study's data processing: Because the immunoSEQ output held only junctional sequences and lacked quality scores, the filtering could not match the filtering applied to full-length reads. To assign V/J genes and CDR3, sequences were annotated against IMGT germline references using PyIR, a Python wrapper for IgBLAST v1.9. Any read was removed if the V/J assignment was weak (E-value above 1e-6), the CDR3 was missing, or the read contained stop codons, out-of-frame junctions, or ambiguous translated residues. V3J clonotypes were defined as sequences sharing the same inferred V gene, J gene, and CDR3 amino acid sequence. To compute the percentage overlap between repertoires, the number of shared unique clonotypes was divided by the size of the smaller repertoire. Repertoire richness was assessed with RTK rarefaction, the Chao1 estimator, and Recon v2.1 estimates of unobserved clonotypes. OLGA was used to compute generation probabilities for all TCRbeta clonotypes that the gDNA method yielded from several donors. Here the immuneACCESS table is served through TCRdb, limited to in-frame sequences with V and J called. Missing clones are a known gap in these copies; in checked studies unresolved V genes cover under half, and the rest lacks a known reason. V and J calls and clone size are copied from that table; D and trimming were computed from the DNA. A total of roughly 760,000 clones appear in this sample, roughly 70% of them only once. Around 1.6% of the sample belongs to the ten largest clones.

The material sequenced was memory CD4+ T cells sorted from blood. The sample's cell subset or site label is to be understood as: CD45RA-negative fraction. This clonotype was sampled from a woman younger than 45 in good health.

In nucleotide form, the sequence is TGTGCCAGCAGCTTAGGGACCAACTCTGGGGCCAACGTCCTGACTTTC. Its product reads: CASSLGTNSGANVLTF. The chain joins TRBV7-2 to TRBJ2-6; no D gene is confidently identified. V is reduced by 1 base and J by 0 bases, leaving a spacing of 7 bases between them. The CDR3 spans 16 residues, from the cysteine through the phenylalanine. Here the CDR3 DNA is all that survives: 48 bases in frame from base 1. CDR1 SGHTA and CDR2 FQGNSA were looked up in the germline V gene.